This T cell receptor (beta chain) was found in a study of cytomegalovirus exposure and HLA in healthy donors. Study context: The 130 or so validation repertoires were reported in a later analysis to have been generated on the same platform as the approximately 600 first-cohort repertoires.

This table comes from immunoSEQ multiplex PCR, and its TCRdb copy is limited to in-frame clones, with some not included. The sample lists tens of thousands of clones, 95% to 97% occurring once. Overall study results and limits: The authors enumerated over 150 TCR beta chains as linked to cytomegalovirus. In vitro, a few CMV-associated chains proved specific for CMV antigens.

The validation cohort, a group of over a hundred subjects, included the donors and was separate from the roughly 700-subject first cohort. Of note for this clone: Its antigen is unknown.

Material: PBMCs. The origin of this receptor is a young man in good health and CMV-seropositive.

As DNA, the CDR3 is TGTGCCAGCCGGACAGGGTTCCTCGGCGGGGAGCTGTTTTTT. Amino acids: CASRTGFLGGELFF. V usage is TRBV27 and J usage is TRBJ2-2; 8 bases map to TRBD1. CDR1 is MNHEY and CDR2 is SMNVEV in the germline V gene (reference sequence). CDR3 size: 14 residues. J lost 7 bases, V lost 8 bases, and 9 bases had no gene match.